These T cell receptor beta chains were read from a single sample in a study of human T cells and chemical hapten exposure. A single record per CDR3 protein comes from TCRdb applying MiXCR to the RACE reads. Among tens of thousands of distinct CDR3 sequences listed, around 6.6% were seen once. Sequencing was performed on whole blood, taken in connection with sensitization to the hapten diphenylcyclopropenone (DPC). The receptor set was obtained from a woman in her twenties or thirties with alopecia areata. Some clones in this sample may be carry-over from other donors' samples. CDR3s include the opening cysteine and the closing phenylalanine or tryptophan. Each record gives: D gene, clone size, V gene, J gene, CDR3 protein, CDR3 DNA. D genes are given only for firm matches. Expanded clones are given a class, and other clones once, few, many or no size at all.

D: TRBD1
size: few
V: TRBV5-1
J: TRBJ1-4
CDR3: CASSPQTGEGEKLFF
DNA: TGCGCCAGCAGCCCGCAGACAGGGGAGGGGGAAAAACTGTTTTTT

D: .
size: few
V: TRBV2
J: TRBJ2-2
CDR3: CASSAGILNTGELFF
DNA: TGTGCCAGCAGTGCGGGGATCTTGAACACCGGGGAGCTGTTTTTT

D: .
size: many
V: TRBV12-5
J: TRBJ2-2
CDR3: CASGKETGRLFF
DNA: TGTGCTAGTGGTAAAGAAACAGGGCGGCTGTTTTTT

D: .
size: many
V: TRBV7-9
J: TRBJ1-1
CDR3: CASSLVAVPVEDTEAFF
DNA: TGTGCCAGCAGCTTAGTGGCCGTACCAGTGGAGGACACTGAAGCTTTCTTT

D: .
size: many
V: TRBV7-2
J: TRBJ1-2
CDR3: CASSTSRQANYGYTF
DNA: TGTGCCAGCAGCACCTCCAGACAGGCCAACTATGGCTACACCTTC

D: .
size: many
V: TRBV25-1
J: TRBJ2-1
CDR3: CASRSLEGQGWFF
DNA: TGTGCCAGCAGATCCCTCGAGGGCCAGGGTTGGTTCTTC

D: .
size: .
V: TRBV6-7
J: TRBJ1-1
CDR3: CASASAVEAFF
DNA: TGTGCCAGCGCTTCAGCTGTTGAAGCTTTCTTT

D: TRBD2
size: many
V: TRBV20-1
J: TRBJ2-3
CDR3: CSARVPGLVSDTQYF
DNA: TGCAGTGCTAGAGTCCCGGGACTAGTGTCGGATACGCAGTATTTT

D: TRBD2
size: few
V: TRBV27
J: TRBJ2-5
CDR3: CASSSGGKTQYF
DNA: TGTGCCAGCAGCTCGGGGGGGAAGACCCAGTACTTC

D: .
size: few
V: TRBV5-5
J: TRBJ1-5
CDR3: CASSRGGREEYQPQHF
DNA: TGTGCCAGCAGCCGGGGGGGCAGGGAGGAATATCAGCCCCAGCATTTT

D: .
size: few
V: TRBV12-5
J: TRBJ2-3
CDR3: CASGFLGGRTDTQYF
DNA: TGTGCTAGTGGTTTTTTGGGGGGGCGCACAGATACGCAGTATTTT

D: .
size: many
V: TRBV27
J: TRBJ2-3
CDR3: CASSFAGSTDTQYF
DNA: TGTGCCAGCAGTTTTGCAGGAAGCACAGATACGCAGTATTTT

D: .
size: many
V: TRBV15
J: TRBJ1-2
CDR3: CATSPRGQGSIYTF
DNA: TGTGCCACCAGCCCACGGGGGCAGGGTAGTATCTACACCTTC

D: TRBD1
size: few
V: TRBV30
J: TRBJ1-1
CDR3: CAWNVQGEGRTEAFF
DNA: TGTGCCTGGAATGTACAGGGGGAAGGGAGGACTGAAGCTTTCTTT

D: .
size: .
V: TRBV20-1
J: TRBJ1-3
CDR3: CSACGPLSGNTIYF
DNA: TGCAGTGCTTGCGGACCCCTCTCTGGAAACACCATATATTTT

D: .
size: many
V: TRBV12-3/TRBV12-4
J: TRBJ2-2
CDR3: CASSLAAGIGTGELFF
DNA: TGTGCCAGCAGTTTAGCTGCAGGGATAGGAACCGGGGAGCTGTTTTTT

D: TRBD2
size: many
V: TRBV11-3
J: TRBJ2-1
CDR3: CASSNSGGALGEQFF
DNA: TGTGCCAGCAGCAACTCCGGGGGGGCCTTGGGTGAGCAGTTCTTC

D: TRBD1
size: many
V: TRBV5-1
J: TRBJ1-1
CDR3: CASSLARQGVGAFF
DNA: TGCGCCAGCAGCTTGGCGAGACAGGGGGTGGGAGCTTTCTTT

D: .
size: few
V: TRBV3-1
J: TRBJ1-5
CDR3: CASSQDRFQPQHF
DNA: TGTGCCAGCAGCCAAGACCGGTTCCAGCCCCAGCATTTT

D: TRBD1
size: .
V: TRBV7-8
J: TRBJ2-1
CDR3: CASSPRTGSYNEQFF
DNA: TGTGCCAGCAGCCCCCGGACAGGGTCCTACAATGAGCAGTTCTTC

D: TRBD1
size: many
V: TRBV6-5
J: TRBJ1-2
CDR3: CASSLRGQGTYGYTF
DNA: TGTGCCAGCAGCCTACGGGGACAGGGGACCTATGGCTACACCTTC

D: .
size: .
V: TRBV7-9
J: TRBJ2-6
CDR3: CASSVVPEGANVLTF
DNA: TGTGCCAGCAGCGTAGTCCCGGAAGGGGCCAACGTCCTGACTTTC

D: TRBD1
size: many
V: TRBV5-1
J: TRBJ1-2
CDR3: CASSLLQGAYGYTF
DNA: TGCGCCAGCAGCTTACTACAGGGGGCCTATGGCTACACCTTC

D: TRBD2
size: many
V: TRBV6-5
J: TRBJ2-3
CDR3: CASSHKRGAPDTQYF
DNA: TGTGCCAGCAGTCACAAGCGGGGGGCCCCAGATACGCAGTATTTT

D: TRBD1
size: many
V: TRBV10-3
J: TRBJ2-6
CDR3: CAIRPGQEISGANVLTF
DNA: TGTGCCATCAGGCCGGGACAGGAGATATCTGGGGCCAACGTCCTGACTTTC

D: .
size: .
V: TRBV5-5
J: TRBJ2-5
CDR3: CASSWVARKQETQYF
DNA: TGTGCCAGCAGCTGGGTGGCTCGCAAACAAGAGACCCAGTACTTC

D: TRBD2
size: many
V: TRBV5-1
J: TRBJ2-1
CDR3: CASSLQGTSGGAGEQFF
DNA: TGCGCCAGCAGCTTGCAAGGGACTAGCGGGGGGGCCGGTGAGCAGTTCTTC

D: .
size: many
V: TRBV2
J: TRBJ2-6
CDR3: CASSEQLSSGANVLTF
DNA: TGTGCCAGCAGTGAGCAGCTCAGCTCTGGGGCCAACGTCCTGACTTTC

D: .
size: .
V: TRBV14
J: TRBJ1-1
CDR3: CASSQGLANTEAFF
DNA: TGTGCCAGCAGCCAGGGGTTAGCGAACACTGAAGCTTTCTTT

D: TRBD1
size: few
V: TRBV14
J: TRBJ1-1
CDR3: CASTPAGGLKTFF
DNA: TGTGCCAGCACCCCCGCAGGGGGCCTGAAAACTTTCTTT

D: TRBD1
size: many
V: TRBV6-5
J: TRBJ2-3
CDR3: CATTPSPHTGGYTDTQYF
DNA: TGTGCCACCACCCCCTCCCCGCACACAGGGGGATACACAGATACGCAGTATTTT

D: .
size: many
V: TRBV5-1
J: TRBJ2-3
CDR3: CASSLGQSTDTQYF
DNA: TGCGCCAGCAGCTTGGGGCAGAGCACAGATACGCAGTATTTT

D: TRBD1
size: many
V: TRBV29-1
J: TRBJ1-1
CDR3: CSVEQGGNTEAFF
DNA: TGCAGCGTTGAACAGGGGGGAAACACTGAAGCTTTCTTT

D: .
size: many
V: TRBV9
J: TRBJ1-4
CDR3: CASSGSVGEKLFF
DNA: TGTGCCAGCAGCGGCAGCGTGGGCGAAAAACTGTTTTTT

D: TRBD1
size: many
V: TRBV9
J: TRBJ2-7
CDR3: CASSGRTGAAYEQYF
DNA: TGTGCCAGCAGCGGGAGGACAGGGGCTGCCTACGAGCAGTACTTC

D: .
size: few
V: TRBV7-3
J: TRBJ1-1
CDR3: CASTRERNTEAFF
DNA: TGTGCCAGCACCCGAGAGCGAAACACTGAAGCTTTCTTT

D: .
size: many
V: TRBV4-1
J: TRBJ1-5
CDR3: CASTPPWDRNQPQHF
DNA: TGCGCCAGCACCCCACCTTGGGACCGCAATCAGCCCCAGCATTTT

D: TRBD1
size: many
V: TRBV29-1
J: TRBJ1-2
CDR3: CSVTGGQGIYGYTF
DNA: TGCAGCGTGACGGGCGGACAGGGGATCTATGGCTACACCTTC

D: .
size: few
V: TRBV19
J: TRBJ1-1
CDR3: CASSIAPSRRTEAFF
DNA: TGTGCCAGTAGTATAGCCCCTTCCAGGAGGACTGAAGCTTTCTTT